This entry lists 19 T cell receptor beta chains sequenced from one sample in a study of CD8+ T cells in alopecia areata. Reverse transcription of extracted RNA yielded cDNA, which provided the sequencing template. TCRdb's copy holds only in-frame clones and misses some; the assay was immunoSEQ multiplex PCR. In the table there are 130,000 to 150,000 clones, approximately 50% of which are singletons. Here the sequenced sample was CD4+ T cells sorted from blood, taken at week 0. The receptor set was obtained from a human donor with alopecia areata.

The gene calls are TRBV30 and TRBJ1-2, with D unclear. The V end was cut by 0 bases, the J end by 0 bases, with 17 bases between. This CDR3 contains 17 residues. Germline V CDR1 and CDR2: GTSNPN, SVGIG (reference sequence). As DNA, the CDR3 is TGTGCCTGGAGTGTATATCTGGGGTTCGGGGCTAACTATGGCTACACCTTC. Translation: CAWSVYLGFGANYGYTF.

The V gene is TRBV7-2, the J gene TRBJ2-7; 10 bases match TRBD1. Per germline, CDR1 SGHTA and CDR2 FQGNSA. This CDR3 has 14 amino acids. The V and J ends lost 4 bases and 3 bases, in that order; junction bases with no gene match: 3. CDR3 protein: CASSSRTGGYEQYF. The CDR3 DNA reads TGTGCCAGCAGCTCACGGACAGGGGGCTACGAGCAGTACTTC.

This clone has only a few counts. The chain is built from TRBV28 and TRBJ2-5, with a possible D match to TRBD1 (5 bases). CDR1 and CDR2 from the germline V gene are MDHEN and SYDVKM. The CDR3 runs to 13 residues. V was pared by 2 bases and J by 6 bases, with 10 bases between. CDR3 protein: CASSLGATQTQYF. In DNA form, the CDR3 reads TGTGCCAGCAGTTTAGGGGCTACCCAGACCCAGTACTTC.

As DNA, the CDR3 is TGCAGCGCCGCGGGGGGTCTTGTCAAAAACATTCAGTACTTC. The encoded protein is CSAAGGLVKNIQYF. The V call is TRBV29-1, the J call TRBJ2-4, with TRBD2 matching 8 bases. The CDR3 extends over 14 amino acids. Germline V gene sequence: CDR1 SQVTM, CDR2 ANQGSEA. The V segment lost 7 bases and the J segment 3 bases; nucleotides outside the gene matches: 8.

The gene calls are TRBV30 and TRBJ1-1; D uncertain. Trimming shortened V by 1 base and J by 1 base, and 22 bases separated the two germline ends. The CDR3 consists of 18 residues. Germline V CDR1 and CDR2: GTSNPN, SVGIG (reference sequence). The CDR3 here is CAWSGGRLRGQQNTEAFF. In DNA form, the CDR3 reads TGTGCCTGGAGTGGCGGGAGGCTTCGTGGCCAGCAGAACACTGAAGCTTTCTTT.

The chain couples TRBV20-1 to TRBJ2-5; D call uncertain. Germline V lookup: CDR1 DFQATT, CDR2 SNEGSKA (reference sequence). The CDR3 spans 11 residues. The V end was cut by 3 bases, the J end by 5 bases, with 7 bases between. The CDR3 DNA reads as TGCAGTGCTAGCACCGTGGAGACCCAGTACTTC. Residues: CSASTVETQYF.

This clone was counted a single time. One junction end disagrees with the germline gene, perhaps due to a read error. This chain uses TRBV30 with TRBJ2-5; D tentatively fits TRBD1 or TRBD2 (5 bases each). CDR3 length: 13 residues. Germline V gives CDR1 GTSNPN, CDR2 SVGIG (reference sequence). The CDR3 nucleotides read TGTGCCTGGAGTTCGAGGGGCCAAGGGACCCAGTACTTC. Translating it yields CAWSSRGQGTQYF.

This chain uses TRBV7-2 with TRBJ2-1, with 11 bases aligning to TRBD2. Germline V gene data show CDR1 as SGHTA and CDR2 as FQGNSA. The CDR3 loop spans 16 amino acids. V lost 5 bases, J lost 3 bases, and 6 bases stayed unmatched. CDR3 DNA sequence: TGTGCCAGCAGCGTCGGACTAGCGGGTCGCTACAATGAGCAGTTCTTC. This sequence encodes CASSVGLAGRYNEQFF.

The CDR3 DNA reads as TGTGCCACCAGCGCACAACAGGGGTCCTATGGCTACACCTTC. It is translated as CATSAQQGSYGYTF. The genes are TRBV15 and TRBJ1-2; 7 bases are a match to TRBD1. The CDR3 is 14 residues long. V dropped 5 bases and J dropped 4; count of bases not matched to a gene: 7. CDR1 LNHNV and CDR2 YYDKDF come from the germline V gene (reference sequence). Full variable domain (outside the CDR3, taken from reference TRBV15 and TRBJ1-2): DAMVIQNPRYQVTQFGKPVTLSCSQTLNHNVMYWYQQKSSQAPKLLFHYYDKDFNNEADTPDNFQSRRPNTSFCFLDIRSPGLGDTAMYLCATSAQQGSYGYTFGSGTRLTVV.

The genes are TRBV30 and TRBJ2-7, with no clear D. This CDR3 region has 12 residues. Germline CDR1 reads GTSNPN; CDR2 reads SVGIG (reference sequence). V was cut by 2 bases and J by 7 bases, with 12 bases left in between. The CDR3 sequence is CAWSLHRREQYF. As DNA, the CDR3 is TGTGCCTGGAGTTTACATAGGCGGGAGCAGTACTTC.

This chain uses TRBV7-9 with TRBJ2-5, with D perhaps TRBD2 (5 bases). The CDR3 has 15 amino acids. V lost 5 bases and J lost 5, with 18 bases in between. CDR1 is SEHNR, CDR2 FQNEAQ, per germline (reference sequence). As DNA, the CDR3 is TGTGCCAGCAGCCGCACGGCACCAACGGGGGAGACCCAGTACTTC. As protein: CASSRTAPTGETQYF.

This chain uses TRBV5-1 with TRBJ2-1, with 7 bases fitting TRBD1. This CDR3 comprises 12 residues. With 7 bases clipped from V and 9 bases from J, the junction kept 7 bases outside the gene matches. Looked up from germline, CDR1 is SGHRS and CDR2 is YFSETQ. CDR3 bases: TGCGCCAGCGGGGACAGCTACCGTGAGCAGTTCTTC. It specifies CASGDSYREQFF.

This chain uses TRBV30 with TRBJ1-1; unclear D gene. Germline CDR1 reads GTSNPN; CDR2 reads SVGIG (reference sequence). The CDR3 is 12 amino acids. V was clipped by 2 bases and J by 1 base, with 5 bases between them. CDR3 sequence: CAWSRENTEAFF. The CDR3 coding sequence is TGTGCCTGGAGTCGGGAGAACACTGAAGCTTTCTTT.

A few counts support this clone. The chain links TRBV7-2 to TRBJ1-5; D not resolved. In germline, CDR1 is SGHTA, CDR2 FQGNSA. V was clipped by 4 bases and J by 7 bases, with 14 bases between them. The CDR3 covers 14 residues. This CDR3 is CASSYGRANQPQHF. The CDR3 DNA sequence: TGTGCCAGCAGCTACGGTCGAGCTAACCAGCCCCAGCATTTT. Drawing the rest from reference TRBV7-2 and TRBJ1-5, the complete variable domain is GAGVSQSPSNKVTEKGKDVELRCDPISGHTALYWYRQSLGQGLEFLIYFQGNSAPDKSGLPSDRFSAERTGGSVSTLTIQRTQQEDSAVYLCASSYGRANQPQHFGDGTRLSIL.

This chain joins TRBV5-4 and TRBJ2-3, with a possible D match to TRBD2 (5 bases). Germline V gene data show CDR1 as SGHNT and CDR2 as YYREEE (reference sequence). Deletions cut 7 bases from V and 2 bases from J, with 11 bases between. The CDR3 is made up of 13 amino acids. The CDR3 spells CASGQRTTDTQYF. CDR3 DNA: TGTGCCAGCGGGCAGCGGACCACAGATACGCAGTATTTT.

Here the CDR3 reads CAWSSGTDYEQYF. CDR3 nucleotides: TGTGCCTGGTCGAGCGGAACGGACTACGAGCAGTACTTC. V usage is TRBV30 and J usage is TRBJ2-7, with D possibly TRBD2 on 5 matching bases. CDR1 is GTSNPN and CDR2 is SVGIG in the germline V gene (reference sequence). The ends were cut back, 5 bases at V and 3 bases at J, with 14 bases in the middle. This CDR3 contains 13 residues.

The chain's CDR3 is CASREDGNTEAFF. The CDR3 nucleotides read TGCGCCAGCAGGGAGGACGGGAACACTGAAGCTTTCTTT. V and J are TRBV10-1 and TRBJ1-1; D is undetermined. Between the trimmed V and J ends, which lost 6 bases and 1 base, there was a span of 9 bases. The length of the CDR3 is 13 residues. CDR1 WNHNN and CDR2 SYGVQD come from the germline V gene (reference sequence).

The chain uses TRBV27 and TRBJ1-5, with D perhaps TRBD1 (5 bases). The CDR3 spans 16 residues. Germline V CDR1 and CDR2: MNHEY, SMNVEV (reference sequence). Trimming removed 0 bases at V and 4 bases at J, with 13 bases between. The CDR3 is CASSLSMAGRNQPQHF. CDR3 bases: TGTGCCAGCAGTTTATCGATGGCAGGGAGGAATCAGCCCCAGCATTTT.

The V call is TRBV9, the J call TRBJ2-3; possibly TRBD2 for D (6 bases). The CDR3 sequence is 15 residues long. V lost 0 bases, J lost 9 bases, and 17 bases lay in between. From germline, CDR1 is SGDLS and CDR2 YYNGEE. The CDR3 coding sequence is TGTGCCAGCAGCGTAGGGGACTCCCAGGGTTGGACGCAGTATTTT. Its protein product is CASSVGDSQGWTQYF. The variable domain in full, with the rest retrieved from reference TRBV9 and TRBJ2-3, is DSGVTQTPKHLITATGQRVTLRCSPRSGDLSVYWYQQSLDQGLQFLIQYYNGEERAKGNILERFSAQQFPDLHSELNLSSLELGDSALYFCASSVGDSQGWTQYFGPGTRLTVL.